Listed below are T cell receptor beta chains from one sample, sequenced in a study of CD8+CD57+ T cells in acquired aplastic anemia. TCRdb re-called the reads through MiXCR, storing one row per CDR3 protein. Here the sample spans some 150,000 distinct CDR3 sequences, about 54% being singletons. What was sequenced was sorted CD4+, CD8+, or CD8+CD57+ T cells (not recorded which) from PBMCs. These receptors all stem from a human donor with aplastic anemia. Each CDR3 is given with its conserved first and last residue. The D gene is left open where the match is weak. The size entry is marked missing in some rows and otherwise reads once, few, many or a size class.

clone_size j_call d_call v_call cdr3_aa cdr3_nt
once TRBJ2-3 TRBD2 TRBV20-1 CSARTSGSATDTQYF TGCAGTGCTCGGACTAGCGGGAGTGCGACAGATACGCAGTATTTT
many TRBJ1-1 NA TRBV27 CASSLDLNTEAFF TGTGCCAGCAGTTTAGACCTGAACACTGAAGCTTTCTTT
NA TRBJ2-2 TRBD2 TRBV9 CASASGANTGELFF TGTGCCAGCGCTAGCGGAGCGAACACCGGGGAGCTGTTTTTT
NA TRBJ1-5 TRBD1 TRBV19 CASSPRQGTDQPQHF TGTGCCAGTAGTCCAAGACAGGGAACGGATCAGCCCCAGCATTTT
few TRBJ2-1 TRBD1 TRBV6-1 CVSRTRGPSSYNEQFF TGTGTCAGCAGGACCAGGGGGCCCAGCTCCTACAATGAGCAGTTCTTC
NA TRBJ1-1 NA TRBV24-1 CATSDPGQGVTEAFF TGTGCCACCAGTGATCCAGGGCAGGGCGTTACTGAAGCTTTCTTT
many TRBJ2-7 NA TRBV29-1 CSVESGTYEQYF TGCAGCGTTGAATCCGGGACCTACGAGCAGTACTTC
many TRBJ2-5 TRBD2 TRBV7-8 CASSHALGLAAFQETQYF TGTGCCAGCAGCCATGCGCTGGGACTAGCGGCTTTCCAAGAGACCCAGTACTTC
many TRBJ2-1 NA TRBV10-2 CASSDGGAYNEQFF TGCGCCAGCAGTGATGGGGGTGCCTACAATGAGCAGTTCTTC
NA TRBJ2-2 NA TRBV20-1 CSARVQGGGGELFF TGCAGTGCTAGAGTTCAGGGGGGTGGCGGGGAGCTGTTTTTT
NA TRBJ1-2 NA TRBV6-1 CASSEGWSTDGYTF TGTGCCAGCAGTGAAGGATGGTCAACGGATGGCTACACCTTC
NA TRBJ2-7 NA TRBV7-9 CASSCPSRGSDEQYF TGTGCCAGCAGCTGCCCGTCGAGGGGGTCAGACGAGCAGTACTTC
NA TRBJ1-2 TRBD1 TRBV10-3 CAIMGQGLNGYTF TGTGCCATCATGGGACAGGGGCTGAATGGCTACACCTTC
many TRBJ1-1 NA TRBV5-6 CASSLGSPFSEAFF TGTGCCAGCAGCTTGGGGTCCCCGTTTTCTGAAGCTTTCTTT
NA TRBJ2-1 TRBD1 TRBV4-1 CASSQEDRGDEQFF TGCGCCAGCAGCCAAGAGGACAGGGGGGATGAGCAGTTCTTC
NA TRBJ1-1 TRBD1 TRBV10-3 CAISESPGQGRRSEAFF TGTGCCATCAGTGAGTCCCCAGGACAGGGTCGTAGGAGTGAAGCTTTCTTT
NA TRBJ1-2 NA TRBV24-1 CATSPGGLGVYGYTF TGTGCCACCTCGCCTGGAGGCTTGGGCGTCTATGGCTACACCTTC
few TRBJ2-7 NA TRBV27 CASSPRAGGAYEQYF TGTGCCAGCAGTCCGAGGGCAGGGGGGGCCTACGAGCAGTACTTC
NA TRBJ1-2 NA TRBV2 CASSEAQATANYGYTF TGTGCCAGCAGTGAAGCCCAGGCGACAGCTAACTATGGCTACACCTTC
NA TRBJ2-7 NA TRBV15 CATSRDTASSYEQYF TGTGCCACCAGCAGAGATACCGCTAGCAGCTACGAGCAGTACTTC
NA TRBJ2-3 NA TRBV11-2 CASSLDQASVDTQYF TGTGCCAGCAGCTTAGATCAGGCTAGCGTTGATACGCAGTATTTT
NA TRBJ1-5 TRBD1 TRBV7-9 CASGTGSNQPQHF TGTGCCAGCGGGACAGGGAGCAATCAGCCCCAGCATTTT
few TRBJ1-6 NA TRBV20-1 CSARSGAGNNSPLHF TGCAGTGCTAGATCAGGGGCGGGTAATAATTCACCCCTCCACTTT
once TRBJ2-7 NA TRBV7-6 CASSLMGEQYF TGTGCCAGCAGCTTAATGGGGGAGCAGTACTTC
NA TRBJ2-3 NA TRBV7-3 CASSLFQGGDTQYF TGTGCCAGCAGCTTATTCCAGGGCGGCGATACGCAGTATTTT
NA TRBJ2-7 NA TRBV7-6 CASSFTPTAGSYEQYF TGTGCTAGCAGCTTCACCCCCACCGCAGGGTCCTACGAGCAGTACTTC
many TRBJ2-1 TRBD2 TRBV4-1 CASSHPRGEEQFF TGCGCCAGCAGCCACCCCCGGGGGGAGGAGCAGTTCTTC
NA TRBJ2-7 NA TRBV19 CASRGFRGVSYEQYF TGTGCCAGTAGAGGCTTTCGGGGTGTATCCTACGAGCAGTACTTC
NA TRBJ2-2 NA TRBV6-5 CASSLRLSTGELFF TGTGCCAGCAGTTTGCGTCTATCCACCGGGGAGCTGTTTTTT
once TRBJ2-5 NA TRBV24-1 CATSDLGGGPRGETQYF TGTGCCACCAGTGATTTGGGAGGCGGACCCCGTGGGGAGACCCAGTACTTC
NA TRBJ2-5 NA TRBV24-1 CATSDLRGNQETQYF TGTGCCACCAGTGATTTGCGAGGGAACCAAGAGACCCAGTACTTC
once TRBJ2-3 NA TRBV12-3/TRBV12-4 CASSFLGPADTQYF TGTGCCAGCAGTTTCTTGGGCCCGGCAGATACGCAGTATTTT
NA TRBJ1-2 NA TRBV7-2 CASSLSLSRVYGYTF TGTGCCAGCAGCTTAAGTCTTTCCAGGGTCTATGGCTACACCTTC
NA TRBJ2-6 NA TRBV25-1 CASSLGFSGANVLTF TGTGCCAGCAGTCTGGGCTTCTCTGGGGCCAACGTCCTGACTTTC
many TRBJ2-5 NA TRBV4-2 CASSQDEGDYLLETQYF TGTGCCAGCAGCCAAGATGAGGGCGACTACCTTTTGGAGACCCAGTACTTC
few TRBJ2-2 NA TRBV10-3 CAIFRDANTGELFF TGTGCCATTTTCCGGGACGCGAACACCGGGGAGCTGTTTTTT
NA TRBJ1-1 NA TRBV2 CASTPIGFTTEAFF TGTGCCAGCACCCCCATAGGGTTCACCACTGAAGCTTTCTTT
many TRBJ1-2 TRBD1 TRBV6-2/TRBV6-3 CASSYLKTGDGYTF TGTGCCAGCAGTTACCTAAAGACAGGGGACGGCTACACCTTC
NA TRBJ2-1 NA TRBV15 CATSWDSSFRNEQFF TGTGCCACCAGCTGGGACTCTTCGTTTCGCAATGAGCAGTTCTTC
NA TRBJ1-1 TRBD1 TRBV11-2 CASSSLGTGVRKDTEVFF TGTGCCAGCAGCTCCTTGGGGACAGGGGTTCGTAAGGACACTGAAGTTTTCTTT
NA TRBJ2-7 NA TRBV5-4 CASSPGPGTREQYF TGTGCCAGCAGCCCCGGGCCCGGGACGCGTGAGCAGTACTTC
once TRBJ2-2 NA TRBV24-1 CATSDRVENTGELFF TGTGCCACCAGTGACAGGGTCGAGAACACCGGGGAGCTGTTTTTT
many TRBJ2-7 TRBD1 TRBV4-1 CASSQDRVLQGTYEQYF TGCGCCAGCAGCCAAGATCGAGTGTTACAGGGGACGTACGAGCAGTACTTC
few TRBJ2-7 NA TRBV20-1 CSAISRERSFSYEQYF TGCAGTGCAATAAGTCGCGAACGGAGCTTTAGCTACGAGCAGTACTTC
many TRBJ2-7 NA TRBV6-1 CASTDNYEQYF TGTGCCAGCACGGACAACTACGAGCAGTACTTC
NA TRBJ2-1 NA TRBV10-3 CVGGGEQFF TGTGTTGGAGGGGGTGAGCAGTTCTTC
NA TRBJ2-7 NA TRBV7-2 CASSRASEQYF TGTGCCAGCAGCAGAGCCAGCGAGCAGTACTTC
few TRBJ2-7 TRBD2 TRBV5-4 CASRASGGGYEQYF TGTGCCAGCAGAGCCAGCGGGGGGGGCTACGAGCAGTACTTC
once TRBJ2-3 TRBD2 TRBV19 CASIGTSGGLQPTDTQYF TGTGCCAGTATTGGGACTAGCGGGGGTCTACAACCCACAGATACGCAGTATTTT
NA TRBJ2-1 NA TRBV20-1 CSAREVRGSYNEQFF TGCAGTGCAAGGGAAGTCAGGGGCTCCTACAATGAGCAGTTCTTC
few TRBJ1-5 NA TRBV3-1 CASSQGFRRAGQPQHF TGTGCCAGCAGCCAAGGTTTTCGCAGGGCAGGCCAGCCCCAGCATTTT
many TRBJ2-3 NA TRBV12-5 CASGLRGGTDTQYF TGTGCTAGTGGTTTGCGTGGGGGCACAGATACGCAGTATTTT
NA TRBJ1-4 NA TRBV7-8 CASSAAGYSNEKLFF TGTGCCAGCAGCGCCGCAGGGTACTCTAATGAAAAACTGTTTTTT
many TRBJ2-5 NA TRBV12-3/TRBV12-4 CASSLAEEGTQYF TGTGCCAGCAGTTTAGCCGAAGAAGGGACCCAGTACTTC